Detailed here is one TCR beta chain. The antigen is unknown. The germline CDR1 and CDR2 sequences are SGDLS and YYNGEE. The CDR3 runs to 14 residues. 5'RACE template switching built TCR beta cDNA with unique molecular identifiers. From its re-call of the 5' RACE reads, TCRdb lists each CDR3 protein once, without DNA. The sample has hundreds of thousands of distinct CDR3 sequences; the top ten hold roughly 3.6%. The source of the sample is a study of T cells expressing NK-cell markers. Study-wide results and caveats: Dominant NKG2C+ clonotypes accounted for roughly 1.0-8% of CD8+ T cells in a handful of donors.

The specimen sequenced was blood T cells: a sorted CD56 or NKG2C T cell subset, CD4+ or CD8+ T cells, or bulk PBMC T cells (not recorded which). The chain couples TRBV9 to TRBJ1-6; TCRdb calls TRBD1, which cannot be checked without DNA. The receptor was isolated from a man younger than 35 in good health. CDR3 sequence reads: CASSANTGGSPLHF.